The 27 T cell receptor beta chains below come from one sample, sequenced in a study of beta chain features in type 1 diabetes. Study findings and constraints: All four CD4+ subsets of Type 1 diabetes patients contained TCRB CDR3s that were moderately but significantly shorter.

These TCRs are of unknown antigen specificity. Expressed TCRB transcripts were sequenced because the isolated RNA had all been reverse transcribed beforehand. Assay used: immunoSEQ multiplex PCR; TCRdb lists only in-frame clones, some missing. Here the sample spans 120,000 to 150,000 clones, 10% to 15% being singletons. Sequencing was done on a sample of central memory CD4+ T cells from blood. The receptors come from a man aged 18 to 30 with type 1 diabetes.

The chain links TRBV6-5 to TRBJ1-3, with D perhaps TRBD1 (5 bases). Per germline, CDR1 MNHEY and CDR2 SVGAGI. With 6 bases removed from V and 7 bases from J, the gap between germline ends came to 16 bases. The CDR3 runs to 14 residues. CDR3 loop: CASSPAQGRNTIYF. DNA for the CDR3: TGTGCCAGCAGCCCCGCCCAGGGTCGGAACACCATATATTTT.

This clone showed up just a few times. The chain's CDR3 is CASSFTGVTEAFF. The CDR3 DNA reads TGTGCCAGCAGCTTTACAGGGGTCACTGAAGCTTTCTTT. The chain links TRBV7-9 to TRBJ1-1; the match to TRBD1 covers 7 bases. The V and J ends lost 3 bases and 4 bases, in that order; junction bases with no gene match: 2. The CDR3 is 13 amino acids. CDR1 and CDR2 from the germline V gene are SEHNR and FQNEAQ (reference sequence).

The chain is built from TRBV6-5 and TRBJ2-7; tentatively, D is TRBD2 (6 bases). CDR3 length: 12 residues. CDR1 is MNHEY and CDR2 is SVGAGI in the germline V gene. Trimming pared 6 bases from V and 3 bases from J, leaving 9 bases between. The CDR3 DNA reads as TGTGCCAGCAGGCGGGACGACTACGAGCAGTACTTC. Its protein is CASRRDDYEQYF.

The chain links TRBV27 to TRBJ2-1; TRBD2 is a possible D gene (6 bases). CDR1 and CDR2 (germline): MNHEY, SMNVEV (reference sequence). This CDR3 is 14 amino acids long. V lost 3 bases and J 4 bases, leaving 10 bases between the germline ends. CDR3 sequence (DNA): TGTGCCAGCAGTTTGGTACGGGGGTACAATGAGCAGTTCTTC. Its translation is CASSLVRGYNEQFF.

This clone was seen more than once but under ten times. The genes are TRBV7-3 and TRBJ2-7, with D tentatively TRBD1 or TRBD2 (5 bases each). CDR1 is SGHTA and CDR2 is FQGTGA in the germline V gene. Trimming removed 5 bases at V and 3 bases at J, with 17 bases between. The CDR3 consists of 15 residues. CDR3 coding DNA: TGTGCCAGCAGCCCAGTGGGGGTCCCGTACTACGAGCAGTACTTC. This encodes CASSPVGVPYYEQYF.

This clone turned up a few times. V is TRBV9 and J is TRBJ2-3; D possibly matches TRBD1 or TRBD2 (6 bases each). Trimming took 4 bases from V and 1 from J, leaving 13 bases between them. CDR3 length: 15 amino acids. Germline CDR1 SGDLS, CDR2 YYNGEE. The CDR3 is CASSLTGGRTDTQYF. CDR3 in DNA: TGTGCCAGCAGCCTCACTGGGGGGCGCACAGATACGCAGTATTTT.

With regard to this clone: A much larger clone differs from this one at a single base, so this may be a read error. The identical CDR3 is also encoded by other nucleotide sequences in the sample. CDR3 amino acids: CASSSQGRLNEKLFF. The CDR3 DNA follows: TGTGCCAGCAGCTCACAGGGGCGGCTCAATGAAAAACTGTTTTTT. The chain has TRBV7-2 and TRBJ1-4; 7 bases map to TRBD1. In germline, CDR1 is SGHTA, CDR2 FQGNSA. The CDR3 contains 15 residues. V was clipped by 4 bases and J by 5 bases; unmatched bases: 7. Variable domain in full (rest from reference TRBV7-2 and TRBJ1-4): GAGVSQSPSNKVTEKGKDVELRCDPISGHTALYWYRQSLGQGLEFLIYFQGNSAPDKSGLPSDRFSAERTGGSVSTLTIQRTQQEDSAVYLCASSSQGRLNEKLFFGSGTQLSVL.

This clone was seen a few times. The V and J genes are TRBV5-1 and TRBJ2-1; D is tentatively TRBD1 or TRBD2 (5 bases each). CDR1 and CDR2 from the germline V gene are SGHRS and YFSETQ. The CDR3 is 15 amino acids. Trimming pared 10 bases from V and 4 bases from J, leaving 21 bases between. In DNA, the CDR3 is TGCGCCTGCGCCCTAGAGGGGCTACGGTACAATGAGCAGTTCTTC. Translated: CACALEGLRYNEQFF.

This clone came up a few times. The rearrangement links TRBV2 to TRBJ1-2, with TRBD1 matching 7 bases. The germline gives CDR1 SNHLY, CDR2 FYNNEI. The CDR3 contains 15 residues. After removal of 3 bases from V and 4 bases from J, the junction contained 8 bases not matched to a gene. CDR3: CASSEESTGFYGYTF. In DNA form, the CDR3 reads TGTGCCAGCAGTGAGGAATCGACAGGGTTCTATGGCTACACCTTC.

CDR3 residues: CSVAPRGYPADTQYF. For the CDR3, the DNA is TGCAGCGTCGCCCCCCGGGGCTATCCCGCAGATACGCAGTATTTT. The gene calls are TRBV29-1 and TRBJ2-3, with D possibly being TRBD1 or TRBD2 (5 bases each). The V gene lost 6 bases and the J gene lost 4 bases, with 20 bases spanning the gap. Germline values: CDR1 SQVTM, CDR2 ANQGSEA. CDR3 length: 15 residues.

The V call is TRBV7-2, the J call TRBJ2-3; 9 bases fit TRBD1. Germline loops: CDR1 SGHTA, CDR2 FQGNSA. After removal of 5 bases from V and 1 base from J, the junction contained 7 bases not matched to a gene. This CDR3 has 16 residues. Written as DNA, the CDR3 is TGTGCCAGCAGCCTGTCCGGGACAGGGCGCACAGATACGCAGTATTTT. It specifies CASSLSGTGRTDTQYF. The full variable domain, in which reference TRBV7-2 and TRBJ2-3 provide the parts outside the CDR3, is GAGVSQSPSNKVTEKGKDVELRCDPISGHTALYWYRQSLGQGLEFLIYFQGNSAPDKSGLPSDRFSAERTGGSVSTLTIQRTQQEDSAVYLCASSLSGTGRTDTQYFGPGTRLTVL.

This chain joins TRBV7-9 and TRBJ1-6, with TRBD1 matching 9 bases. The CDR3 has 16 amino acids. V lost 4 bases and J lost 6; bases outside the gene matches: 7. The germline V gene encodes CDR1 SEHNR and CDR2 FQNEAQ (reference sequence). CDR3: CASSSQGAAGNSPLHF. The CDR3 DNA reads TGTGCCAGCAGCTCACAGGGGGCAGCTGGTAATTCACCCCTCCACTTT.

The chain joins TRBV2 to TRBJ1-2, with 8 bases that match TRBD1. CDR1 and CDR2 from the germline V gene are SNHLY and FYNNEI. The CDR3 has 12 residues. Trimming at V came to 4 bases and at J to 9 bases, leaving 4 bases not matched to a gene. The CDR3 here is CASSATGGRYTF. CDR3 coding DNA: TGTGCCAGCAGTGCTACAGGGGGACGCTACACCTTC. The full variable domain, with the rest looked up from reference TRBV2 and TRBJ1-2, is EPEVTQTPSHQVTQMGQEVILRCVPISNHLYFYWYRQILGQKVEFLVSFYNNEISEKSEIFDDQFSVERPDGSNFTLKIRSTKLEDSAMYFCASSATGGRYTFGSGTRLTVV.

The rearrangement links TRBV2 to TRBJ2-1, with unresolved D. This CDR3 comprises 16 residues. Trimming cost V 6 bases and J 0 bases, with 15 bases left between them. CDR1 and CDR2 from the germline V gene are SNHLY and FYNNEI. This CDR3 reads CASSALPASSYNEQFF. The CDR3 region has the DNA TGTGCCAGCAGCGCCCTCCCGGCTAGCTCCTACAATGAGCAGTTCTTC. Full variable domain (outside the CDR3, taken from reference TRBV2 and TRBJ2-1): EPEVTQTPSHQVTQMGQEVILRCVPISNHLYFYWYRQILGQKVEFLVSFYNNEISEKSEIFDDQFSVERPDGSNFTLKIRSTKLEDSAMYFCASSALPASSYNEQFFGPGTRLTVL.

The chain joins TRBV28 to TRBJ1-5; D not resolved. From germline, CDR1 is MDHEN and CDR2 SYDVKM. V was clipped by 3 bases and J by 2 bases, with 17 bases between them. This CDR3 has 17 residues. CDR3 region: CASSFLPSGEGNQPQHF. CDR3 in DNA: TGTGCCAGCAGTTTCCTCCCCTCCGGGGAGGGCAATCAGCCCCAGCATTTT.

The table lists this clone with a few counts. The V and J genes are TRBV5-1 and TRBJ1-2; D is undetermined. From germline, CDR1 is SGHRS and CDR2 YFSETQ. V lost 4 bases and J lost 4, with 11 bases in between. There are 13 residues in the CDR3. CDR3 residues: CASSPATGYGYTF. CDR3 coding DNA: TGCGCCAGCAGCCCTGCGACCGGCTATGGCTACACCTTC.

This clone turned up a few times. The CDR3 sequence: CASSLQELSGYTF. Written as DNA, the CDR3 is TGTGCCAGCAGCCTACAGGAACTCAGTGGCTACACCTTC. The V and J genes are TRBV11-2 and TRBJ1-2; D perhaps matches TRBD1 (5 bases). Germline CDR1 SGHAT, CDR2 FQNNGV. The ends were cut back, 5 bases at V and 7 bases at J, with 14 bases in the middle. The length of the CDR3 is 13 residues.

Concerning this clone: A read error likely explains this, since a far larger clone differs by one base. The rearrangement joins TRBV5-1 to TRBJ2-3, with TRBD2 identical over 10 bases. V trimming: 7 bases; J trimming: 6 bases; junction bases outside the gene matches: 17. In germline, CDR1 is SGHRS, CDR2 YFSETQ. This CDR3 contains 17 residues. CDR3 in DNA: TGCGCCAGCGGCTCCCGGAGGTCTAGCGGGAGCGGGGATACGCAGTATTTT. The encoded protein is CASGSRRSSGSGDTQYF.

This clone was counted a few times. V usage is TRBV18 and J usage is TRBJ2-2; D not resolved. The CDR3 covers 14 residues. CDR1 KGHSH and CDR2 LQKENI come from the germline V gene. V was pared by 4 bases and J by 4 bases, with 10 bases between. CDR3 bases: TGTGCCAGCTCACGGGATGGAATCACCGGGGAGCTGTTTTTT. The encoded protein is CASSRDGITGELFF.

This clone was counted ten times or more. As DNA, the CDR3 is TGTGCCAGCAGAGCCGGGACTAGGGCATCCACAGATACGCAGTATTTT. This translates into CASRAGTRASTDTQYF. This rearrangement joins TRBV7-2 to TRBJ2-3, with 8 nucleotides matching TRBD2. V gave up 6 bases and J gave up 2 bases; unmatched junction bases: 10. The CDR3 is made up of 16 amino acids. Germline assignment: CDR1 SGHTA and CDR2 FQGNSA.

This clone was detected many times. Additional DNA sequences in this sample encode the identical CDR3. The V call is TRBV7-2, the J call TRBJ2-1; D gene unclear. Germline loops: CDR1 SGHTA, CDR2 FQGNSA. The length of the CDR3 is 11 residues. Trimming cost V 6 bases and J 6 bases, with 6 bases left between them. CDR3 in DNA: TGTGCCAGCAGTTCGATCAATGAGCAGTTCTTC. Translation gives CASSSINEQFF.

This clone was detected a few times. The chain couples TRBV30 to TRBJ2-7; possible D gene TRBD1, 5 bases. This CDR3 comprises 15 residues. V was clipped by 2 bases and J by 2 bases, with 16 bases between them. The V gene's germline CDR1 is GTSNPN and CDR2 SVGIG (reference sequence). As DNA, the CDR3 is TGTGCCTGGAGTCCCATTAGACAGTTAGCCTACGAGCAGTACTTC. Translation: CAWSPIRQLAYEQYF.

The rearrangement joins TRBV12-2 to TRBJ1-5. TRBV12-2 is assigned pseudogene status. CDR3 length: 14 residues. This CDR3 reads CASRSKRLYQPQHF. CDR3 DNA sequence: TGTGCAAGTCGCTCAAAGAGGCTCTATCAGCCCCAGCATTTT.

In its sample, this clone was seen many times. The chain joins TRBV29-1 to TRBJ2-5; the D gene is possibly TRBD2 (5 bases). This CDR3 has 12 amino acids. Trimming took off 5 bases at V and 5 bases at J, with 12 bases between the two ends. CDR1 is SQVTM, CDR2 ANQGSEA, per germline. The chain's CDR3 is CSVTRTGETQYF. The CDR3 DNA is TGCAGCGTTACAAGGACTGGGGAGACCCAGTACTTC.

The CDR3 is CAIKKGTDTEAFF. The DNA for the CDR3 is TGCGCCATCAAAAAGGGCACGGACACTGAAGCTTTCTTT. V is TRBV5-1 and J is TRBJ1-1; D is undetermined. The ends were cut back, 9 bases at V and 3 bases at J, with 15 bases in the middle. The CDR3 extends over 13 amino acids. Germline-derived CDR1 and CDR2 are SGHRS and YFSETQ.

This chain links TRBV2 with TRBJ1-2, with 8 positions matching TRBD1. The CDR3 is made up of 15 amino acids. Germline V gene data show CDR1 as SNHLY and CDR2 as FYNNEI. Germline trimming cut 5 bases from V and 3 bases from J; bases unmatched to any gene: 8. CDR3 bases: TGTGCCAGCAGTCCACAGGGGGGAGAGGACTATGGCTACACCTTC. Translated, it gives CASSPQGGEDYGYTF. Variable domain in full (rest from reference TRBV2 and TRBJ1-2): EPEVTQTPSHQVTQMGQEVILRCVPISNHLYFYWYRQILGQKVEFLVSFYNNEISEKSEIFDDQFSVERPDGSNFTLKIRSTKLEDSAMYFCASSPQGGEDYGYTFGSGTRLTVV.

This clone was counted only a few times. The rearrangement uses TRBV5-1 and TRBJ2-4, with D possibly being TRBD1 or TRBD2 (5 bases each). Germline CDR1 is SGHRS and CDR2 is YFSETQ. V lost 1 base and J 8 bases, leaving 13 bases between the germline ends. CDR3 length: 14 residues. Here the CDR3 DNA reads TGCGCCAGCAGCTTGAACCAGGGACGCGACATTCAGTACTTC. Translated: CASSLNQGRDIQYF.